This T cell receptor beta chain was sequenced in a study of blood T cell repertoires in COVID-19. The wider study: Acute and convalescent COVID-19 specimens originated in the United States, Italy and Spain. Nucleic acid was either cDNA or gDNA, and it came from T cells, B-cell-depleted T cells, or PBMCs.

This clone was recorded only once. Produced via immunoSEQ multiplex PCR; TCRdb's table is partial and in-frame only. The sample contains about 26,000 clones, almost 95% of which appear only once. From germline, CDR1 is SGHAT and CDR2 FQNNGV. Trimming cost V 4 bases and J 4 bases, with 10 bases left between them. This CDR3 is 13 amino acids long. The genes are TRBV11-2 and TRBJ1-2; D is ambiguous. This sequence was found in a human donor in a cohort sampled during active COVID-19. Input material: peripheral blood. CDR3 in DNA: TGTGCCAGCAGCTCAGACCGTAGCTATGGCTACACCTTC. Translated: CASSSDRSYGYTF.